The present TCR beta chain was sequenced within a study of blood T cell repertoires in COVID-19. Study at large: The origin of the acute and convalescent COVID-19 samples was the United States, Italy and Spain. From T cells, B-cell-depleted T cells, or PBMCs came the material, which was cDNA or gDNA.

Source study methods: For nucleated cells, counts were estimated from reference gene primer amplification. TCRdb's copy holds only in-frame clones and misses some; the assay was immunoSEQ multiplex PCR. The V and J calls and clone size were taken over from that table, and D and trimming were inferred from the DNA. The profile covers 180,000 or so clones, with 82% appearing a single time and 8.4% taken by the ten largest. This CDR3 spans 11 amino acids. The V gene lost 4 bases and the J gene lost 5 bases, with 5 bases spanning the gap. The germline CDR1 and CDR2 sequences are MNHEY and SVGEGT. The specimen sequenced was peripheral blood. The sequence was obtained from a woman between 70 and 85 years old with acute or convalescent COVID-19. The chain links TRBV6-2 or TRBV6-3 to TRBJ1-1; D gene unclear. The CDR3 is CASSLTTEAFF. CDR3 coding DNA: TGTGCCAGCAGTTTAACTACTGAAGCTTTCTTT.